This T cell receptor (beta chain) was found in a study of control samples from healthy donors and cancer patients (dated by TCRdb to the early 2020s). A word on this clone: Its recognized antigen is unknown. Qualities for individual bases were not recorded, and no much larger clone is one base off.

Preparation of the library involved the immunoSEQ multiplex PCR assay. TCRdb took this table from immuneACCESS and kept in-frame rearrangements with V and J called. Such tables lack part of the clones; where checked against another copy, unresolved V genes explain under half of the gap, and the rest is unexplained. This sample has about 110,000 clones in its table, and around 80% of those were observed once. The ten largest clonotypes hold roughly 6.5% of the sample. The sequenced material came from blood. The receptor's source is a man aged 18-30 years in good health.

The CDR3 here reads CASSPRPRDREVRGGYTF. The nucleotides are TGTGCCAGCAGCCCCAGACCTCGGGACAGGGAAGTTAGGGGTGGCTACACCTTC. The V gene is TRBV7-6 and the J gene is TRBJ1-2; 9 middle bases align to TRBD1. The CDR3, cysteine through phenylalanine, is 18 amino acids long. Only CDR3 DNA remains: 54 bases, in frame from the first base. Taken from the germline V gene, the CDR1 and CDR2 loops are SGHVS and FNYEAQ. V loses 5 bases at its end and J loses 7 bases; junction bases beyond the gene matches: 20.